The 17 T cell receptor beta chains listed next were all sequenced from one sample in a study of blood T cell repertoires in COVID-19. Assay: immunoSEQ multiplex PCR; the TCRdb copy retains only in-frame clones and omits some. This table holds roughly 190,000 clones, around 85% found once. Sequencing was carried out using peripheral blood. The source is a woman in her fifties or sixties with acute or convalescent COVID-19.

This clone was seen just once. This chain's CDR3 is CASRPVSGLDNEQFF. The CDR3 bases are TGTGCCAGCAGGCCCGTGAGCGGTTTGGACAATGAGCAGTTCTTC. The gene calls are TRBV7-8 and TRBJ2-1, with D perhaps TRBD2 (5 bases). V was cut by 6 bases and J by 5 bases, with 17 bases left in between. The CDR3 consists of 15 residues. In germline, CDR1 is SGHVS, CDR2 FQNEAQ.

The rearrangement links TRBV6-6 to TRBJ1-2, with D maybe TRBD1 (5 bases). Trimming took 9 bases from V and 0 from J, leaving 11 bases between them. This CDR3 region has 13 residues. Germline values: CDR1 MNHNY, CDR2 SVGAGI (reference sequence). The CDR3 region has the DNA TGTGCCAGTCTGTCGGGGGCTAACTATGGCTACACCTTC. Encoded protein: CASLSGANYGYTF.

J is TRBJ1-2 and V is TRBV15, with D possibly matching TRBD1 (6 bases). Germline values: CDR1 LNHNV, CDR2 YYDKDF (reference sequence). V gave up 1 base and J gave up 6 bases, with 15 bases separating them. The CDR3 length is 15 residues. CDR3: CATSRAPGETNGYTF. In nucleotides, the CDR3 is TGTGCCACCAGCAGAGCCCCAGGGGAAACTAATGGCTACACCTTC.

This clone has more than one count but fewer than ten. The chain combines TRBV28 with TRBJ1-5; 7 bases map to TRBD1. Germline CDR1 is MDHEN and CDR2 is SYDVKM. Trimming removed 7 bases from V and 3 bases from J; junction bases left unmatched: 9. The CDR3 is made up of 15 amino acids. The CDR3 DNA reads TGTGCCAGCACCCACAGGGGAGGCTACAATCAGCCCCAGCATTTT. It specifies CASTHRGGYNQPQHF.

The chain joins TRBV7-9 to TRBJ1-2; 12 bases are shared with TRBD1. The germline V gene encodes CDR1 SEHNR and CDR2 FQNEAQ (reference sequence). The CDR3 extends over 17 amino acids. The trim removed 3 bases at V and 4 bases at J, leaving 9 bases unmatched. CDR3 in amino acids: CASSLAGQGASRYGYTF. The CDR3 nucleotides read TGTGCCAGCAGCTTGGCGGGACAGGGGGCAAGTCGCTATGGCTACACCTTC.

The rearrangement links TRBV11-2 to TRBJ1-1, with 7 bases that match TRBD1. The CDR3 has 15 residues. V dropped 3 bases and J dropped 4; count of bases not matched to a gene: 8. The V gene's germline CDR1 is SGHAT and CDR2 FQNNGV. The CDR3 loop is CASSFQGGAGTEAFF. CDR3 DNA: TGTGCCAGCAGCTTTCAAGGGGGCGCGGGCACTGAAGCTTTCTTT.

This clone has only a few counts. The chain recombines TRBV12-5 with TRBJ2-1; a weak D match, TRBD2 (6 bases). CDR1 is LGHNT and CDR2 is FRNRAP in the germline V gene. Trimming removed 7 bases from V and 2 bases from J, with 15 bases in between. This CDR3 region has 15 residues. The CDR3 sequence is CASVSRENTYNEQFF. The CDR3 region has the DNA TGTGCTAGTGTCAGCCGGGAGAACACCTACAATGAGCAGTTCTTC.

The chain couples TRBV6-5 to TRBJ2-7; TRBD1 agrees at 10 bases. Germline values: CDR1 MNHEY, CDR2 SVGAGI. V shed 0 bases, J shed 6 bases, and the junction held 2 bases outside the gene matches. CDR3 length: 14 amino acids. CDR3 in DNA: TGTGCCAGCAGTTACTCACGACAGGGGGCCGAGCAGTACGTC. Translated: CASSYSRQGAEQYV.

This chain links TRBV9 with TRBJ2-7, with 13 bases aligning to TRBD2. Germline V gene data show CDR1 as SGDLS and CDR2 as YYNGEE. V was clipped by 4 bases and J by 4 bases; unmatched bases: 5. The CDR3 contains 15 residues. Here the CDR3 DNA reads TGTGCCAGCAGCTTGGGACTAGCGGGACTTTACGAGCAGTACTTC. This codes for CASSLGLAGLYEQYF.

This chain uses TRBV24-1 with TRBJ2-3, with D maybe TRBD1 (5 bases). CDR3 length equals 14 residues. Between the trimmed V and J ends, which lost 0 bases and 7 bases, there was a span of 10 bases. In germline, CDR1 is KGHDR, CDR2 SFDVKD. The CDR3 protein is CATSDLYGANTQYF. The CDR3, as DNA: TGTGCCACCAGTGATTTGTATGGGGCCAATACGCAGTATTTT.

This clone was detected only a few times. This chain connects TRBV20-1 to TRBJ2-1, with no clear D. CDR3 size: 11 residues. Germline loops: CDR1 DFQATT, CDR2 SNEGSKA (reference sequence). V lost 6 bases and J 10 bases, leaving 13 bases between the germline ends. The CDR3 is CSAPIVGEQFF. CDR3 bases: TGCAGTGCGCCTATAGTCGGGGAGCAGTTCTTC.

The chain uses TRBV5-4 and TRBJ2-3; TRBD2 matches 8 bases. V was pared by 6 bases and J by 1 base, with 13 bases of the junction left unmatched. Germline CDR1 reads SGHNT; CDR2 reads YYREEE (reference sequence). The CDR3 length is 17 residues. CDR3 loop: CASNPGGSGVGTDTQYF. CDR3 sequence (DNA): TGTGCCAGCAACCCCGGAGGTAGCGGGGTGGGCACAGATACGCAGTATTTT.

The chain recombines TRBV11-2 with TRBJ2-1, with D perhaps matching TRBD1 (6 bases). CDR3 length equals 17 residues. Germline values: CDR1 SGHAT, CDR2 FQNNGV. Trimming removed 0 bases from V and 6 bases from J, with 18 bases in between. The CDR3, as DNA: TGTGCCAGCAGCTTAGAAAGTGACCTAGGGGGTTTCAATGAGCAGTTCTTC. It is translated as CASSLESDLGGFNEQFF.

DNA of the CDR3: TGTGCTAGTGGCCCCTCAGGGTGGTCGACCGAAGCTTTCTTT. It encodes CASGPSGWSTEAFF. The V and J genes are TRBV12-5 and TRBJ1-1, with D possibly TRBD1 on 5 matching bases. This CDR3 region has 14 residues. Trimming removed 6 bases at V and 8 bases at J, with 19 bases between. Looked up from germline, CDR1 is LGHNT and CDR2 is FRNRAP.

The chain is built from TRBV5-6 and TRBJ2-3; 9 bases fit TRBD2. Losses at the gene ends were 4 bases for V and 4 bases for J; bases not matched to a gene: 13. CDR3 length: 17 residues. CDR1 and CDR2 (germline): SGHDT, YYEEEE. CDR3 DNA: TGTGCCAGCAGCCCCAAGCCTGGGGTAGCGGGAGCAGATACGCAGTATTTT. It encodes CASSPKPGVAGADTQYF.

The genes are TRBV6-5 and TRBJ2-5; TRBD2 agrees at 11 bases. The length of the CDR3 is 14 residues. Germline CDR1 MNHEY, CDR2 SVGAGI. The junction had 4 bases not matched to a gene; V was cut back by 7 bases and J by 3 bases. The CDR3 loop reads CASNLGLAEETQYF. The DNA of the CDR3 is TGTGCCAGCAACTTGGGACTAGCGGAAGAGACCCAGTACTTC.

This clone was counted once. The V call is TRBV30, the J call TRBJ2-3, with D possibly matching TRBD2 (6 bases). The CDR3 is 14 amino acids. Trimming left V 0 bases short and J 6 bases short, with 13 bases between. Germline V gives CDR1 GTSNPN, CDR2 SVGIG (reference sequence). The DNA of the CDR3 is TGTGCCTGGAGTGTAGGAGGGAGTGGGGATACGCAGTATTTT. It specifies CAWSVGGSGDTQYF.